These 12 T cell receptor beta chains were all obtained from the same sample, sequenced in a study of T cell repertoires in cytomegalovirus infection. For these TCRs, the target antigens are not known. TCRdb used MiXCR to reprocess the reads, holding one entry per CDR3 protein. The sample includes 650,000 to 900,000 distinct CDR3 sequences, roughly 33% of them seen just once. The specimen comprised cultured CD8+ T cells from PBMCs, sampled from culture after CMV antigen stimulation. These receptors were obtained from a human donor in good health (CMV status not recorded). Some clones in this sample may be carry-over from other donors' samples.

This clonotype was detected only a few times. The rearrangement links TRBV11-2 to TRBJ2-3, with 7 positions matching TRBD1. The CDR3 length is 17 residues. The germline CDR1 and CDR2 sequences are SGHAT and FQNNGV. After removal of 1 base from V and 0 bases from J, the junction contained 7 bases not matched to a gene. In nucleotides, the CDR3 is TGTGCCAGCAGCTTAGTCCCGACAGGGTCTAGCACAGATACGCAGTATTTT. Translated: CASSLVPTGSSTDTQYF.

At least ten counts were recorded for this clonotype. The chain uses TRBV7-6 and TRBJ1-5, with a possible D match to TRBD1 (6 bases). The CDR3 is made up of 17 amino acids. V was cut by 1 base and J by 0 bases, with 13 bases left in between. From germline, CDR1 is SGHVS and CDR2 FNYEAQ. The CDR3 loop reads CASSLDTGAYSNQPQHF. The CDR3 DNA follows: TGTGCCAGCAGCTTAGATACGGGGGCCTATAGCAATCAGCCCCAGCATTTT.

This chain uses TRBV28 with TRBJ1-4, with 9 bases aligning to TRBD1. Per germline, CDR1 MDHEN and CDR2 SYDVKM. V was pared by 5 bases and J by 6 bases, with 7 bases of the junction left unmatched. CDR3 length equals 15 residues. CDR3: CASSQWTGEDEKLFF. CDR3 DNA sequence: TGTGCCAGCAGTCAATGGACAGGGGAGGATGAAAAACTGTTTTTT. Filled out from reference TRBV28 and TRBJ1-4, the complete variable domain reads DVKVTQSSRYLVKRTGEKVFLECVQDMDHENMFWYRQDPGLGLRLIYFSYDVKMKEKGDIPEGYSVSREKKERFSLILESASTNQTSMYLCASSQWTGEDEKLFFGSGTQLSVL.

The V and J genes are TRBV6-5 and TRBJ2-2, with D perhaps TRBD1 (6 bases). Germline CDR1 and CDR2: MNHEY and SVGAGI. This CDR3 is 15 amino acids long. V lost 2 bases to trimming and J lost 6 bases, with 13 bases between them. CDR3: CASSYAYGQSGELFF. The CDR3 nucleotides read TGTGCCAGCAGTTACGCGTACGGACAGTCCGGGGAGCTGTTTTTT.

This clonotype has more than one count but fewer than ten. V is TRBV7-2 and J is TRBJ1-4; D uncertain. Trimming shortened V by 3 bases and J by 8 bases, and 13 bases separated the two germline ends. Looked up from germline, CDR1 is SGHTA and CDR2 is FQGNSA. The CDR3 is 14 residues long. Here the CDR3 reads CASSLNSQGEKLFF. For the CDR3, the DNA is TGTGCCAGCAGCTTGAACAGTCAAGGAGAAAAACTGTTTTTT. The full variable domain, rest sourced from reference TRBV7-2 and TRBJ1-4, is GAGVSQSPSNKVTEKGKDVELRCDPISGHTALYWYRQSLGQGLEFLIYFQGNSAPDKSGLPSDRFSAERTGGSVSTLTIQRTQQEDSAVYLCASSLNSQGEKLFFGSGTQLSVL.

Notes on this clonotype: Relative to the germline gene, one junction end is altered; a read error may explain this. This chain links TRBV7-6 with TRBJ2-1; the match to TRBD1 covers 10 bases. CDR3 length equals 15 residues. Germline loops: CDR1 SGHVS, CDR2 FNYEAQ. The CDR3: CVSSWTGGAYNEQFF. In nucleotides, the CDR3 is TGTGTCAGCAGCTGGACAGGGGGGGCCTACAATGAGCAGTTCTTC.

CDR3 bases: TGTGCCAGCGCTAAGTGGCGCCGGGGGGAAGGGGAGACCCAGTACTTC. Translating it yields CASAKWRRGEGETQYF. The rearrangement uses TRBV19 and TRBJ2-5, with 7 bases identical to TRBD2. The germline V gene encodes CDR1 LNHDA and CDR2 SQIVND (reference sequence). With V trimmed by 9 bases and J by 5 bases, 18 bases remained unmatched. This CDR3 comprises 16 residues.

This clonotype occurred a few times. The V gene is TRBV27, the J gene TRBJ2-7, with D unresolved. The CDR3 is made up of 15 amino acids. The ends were cut back, 6 bases at V and 2 bases at J, with 17 bases in the middle. CDR1 is MNHEY, CDR2 SMNVEV, per germline (reference sequence). The CDR3 here is CASSPGPPSTYEQYV. The CDR3 region has the DNA TGTGCCAGCAGCCCGGGTCCTCCTAGTACCTACGAGCAGTACGTC.

The J gene is TRBJ1-1, the V gene TRBV7-9; D is perhaps TRBD1 (5 bases). The germline V gene encodes CDR1 SEHNR and CDR2 FQNEAQ (reference sequence). V lost 2 bases, J lost 1 base, and 14 bases lay in between. This CDR3 has 16 amino acids. CDR3 in DNA: TGTGCCAGCAGCTTACCCACCCTGGGGGGGAACACTGAAGCTTTCTTT. Residues: CASSLPTLGGNTEAFF.

This clonotype was detected a few times. The chain couples TRBV6-1 to TRBJ2-1; 7 nucleotides match TRBD1. CDR1 is MNHNS, CDR2 SASEGT, per germline. This CDR3 contains 19 residues. The V segment lost 7 bases and the J segment 7 bases; nucleotides outside the gene matches: 25. CDR3 amino acids: CASKNFGQAGPGVTNEQFF. DNA for the CDR3: TGTGCCAGCAAGAATTTCGGACAGGCCGGACCTGGGGTTACGAATGAGCAGTTCTTC.

CDR3 amino acids: CASSLGGGQGDQPQHF. CDR3 bases: TGTGCCAGCAGCCTAGGCGGCGGACAGGGAGACCAGCCCCAGCATTTT. V and J are TRBV4-2 and TRBJ1-5, with 8 bases that match TRBD1. The CDR3 sequence is 16 residues long. In germline, CDR1 is LGHNA, CDR2 YNFKEQ. The V segment lost 4 bases and the J segment 7 bases; nucleotides outside the gene matches: 12.

The chain recombines TRBV20-1 with TRBJ2-5; no clear D gene. Looked up from germline, CDR1 is DFQATT and CDR2 is SNEGSKA (reference sequence). Trimming cost V 0 bases and J 3 bases, with 26 bases left between them. The CDR3 is 19 amino acids. CDR3 sequence reads: CSARDPIGTRGQVEETQYF. The CDR3, as DNA: TGCAGTGCTAGAGATCCGATAGGTACACGAGGCCAGGTAGAAGAGACCCAGTACTTC.